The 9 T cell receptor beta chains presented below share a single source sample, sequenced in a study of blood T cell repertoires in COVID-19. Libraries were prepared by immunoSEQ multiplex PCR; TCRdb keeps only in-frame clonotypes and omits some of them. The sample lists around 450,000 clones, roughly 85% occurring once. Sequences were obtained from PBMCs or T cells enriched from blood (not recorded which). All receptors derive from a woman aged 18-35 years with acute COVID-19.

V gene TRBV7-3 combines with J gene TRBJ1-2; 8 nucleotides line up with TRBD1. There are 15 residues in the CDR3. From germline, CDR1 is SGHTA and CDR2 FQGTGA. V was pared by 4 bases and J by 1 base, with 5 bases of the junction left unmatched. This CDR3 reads CASSSGQVLNYGYTF. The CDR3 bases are TGTGCCAGCAGCTCGGGACAGGTCCTTAACTATGGCTACACCTTC.

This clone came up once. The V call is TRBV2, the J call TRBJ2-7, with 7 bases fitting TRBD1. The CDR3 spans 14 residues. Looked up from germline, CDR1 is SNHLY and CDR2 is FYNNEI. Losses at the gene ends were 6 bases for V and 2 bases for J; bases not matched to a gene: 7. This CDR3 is CASRTGTAPYEQYF. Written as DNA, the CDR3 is TGTGCCAGCAGGACCGGGACAGCACCCTACGAGCAGTACTTC.

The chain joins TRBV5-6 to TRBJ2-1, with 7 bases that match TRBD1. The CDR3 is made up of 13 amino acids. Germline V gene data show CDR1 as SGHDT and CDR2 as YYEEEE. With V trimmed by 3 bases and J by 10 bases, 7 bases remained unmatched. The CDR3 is CASSSTGAREQFF. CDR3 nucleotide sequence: TGTGCCAGCAGCTCTACAGGGGCTCGGGAGCAGTTCTTC.

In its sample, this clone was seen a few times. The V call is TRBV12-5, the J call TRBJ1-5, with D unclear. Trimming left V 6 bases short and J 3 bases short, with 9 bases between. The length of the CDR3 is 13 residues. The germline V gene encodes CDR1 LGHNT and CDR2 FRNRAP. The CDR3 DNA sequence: TGTGCTAGTGGATCCACACCCAATCAGCCCCAGCATTTT. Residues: CASGSTPNQPQHF.

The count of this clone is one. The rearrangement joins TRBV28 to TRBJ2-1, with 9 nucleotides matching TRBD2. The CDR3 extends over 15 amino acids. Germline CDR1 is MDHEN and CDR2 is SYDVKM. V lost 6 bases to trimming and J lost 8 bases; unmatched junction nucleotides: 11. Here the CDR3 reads CASSPPGLAIYEQFF. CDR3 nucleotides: TGTGCCAGCAGCCCCCCCGGACTAGCGATCTATGAGCAGTTCTTC. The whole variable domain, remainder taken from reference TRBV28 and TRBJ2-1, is DVKVTQSSRYLVKRTGEKVFLECVQDMDHENMFWYRQDPGLGLRLIYFSYDVKMKEKGDIPEGYSVSREKKERFSLILESASTNQTSMYLCASSPPGLAIYEQFFGPGTRLTVL.

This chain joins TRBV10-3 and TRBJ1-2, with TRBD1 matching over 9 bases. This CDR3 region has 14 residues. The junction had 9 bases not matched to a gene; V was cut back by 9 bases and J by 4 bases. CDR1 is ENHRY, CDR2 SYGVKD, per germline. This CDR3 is CAITRDREAYGYTF. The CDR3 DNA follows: TGTGCCATTACCCGGGACAGGGAGGCCTATGGCTACACCTTC.

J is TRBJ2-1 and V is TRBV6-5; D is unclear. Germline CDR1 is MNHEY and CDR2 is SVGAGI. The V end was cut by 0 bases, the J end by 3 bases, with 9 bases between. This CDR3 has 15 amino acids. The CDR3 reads CASSYSTSYYNEQFF. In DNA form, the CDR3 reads TGTGCCAGCAGTTACTCCACGTCCTACTACAATGAGCAGTTCTTC.

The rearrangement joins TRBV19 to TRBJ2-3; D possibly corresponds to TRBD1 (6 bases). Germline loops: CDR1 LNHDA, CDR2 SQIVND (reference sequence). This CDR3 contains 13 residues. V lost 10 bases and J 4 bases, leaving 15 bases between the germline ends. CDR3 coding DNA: TGTGCCACCAGAACAGGGATCGCAGATACGCAGTATTTT. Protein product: CATRTGIADTQYF. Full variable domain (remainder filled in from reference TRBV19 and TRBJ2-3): DGGITQSPKYLFRKEGQNVTLSCEQNLNHDAMYWYRQDPGQGLRLIYYSQIVNDFQKGDIAEGYSVSREKKESFPLTVTSAQKNPTAFYLCATRTGIADTQYFGPGTRLTVL.

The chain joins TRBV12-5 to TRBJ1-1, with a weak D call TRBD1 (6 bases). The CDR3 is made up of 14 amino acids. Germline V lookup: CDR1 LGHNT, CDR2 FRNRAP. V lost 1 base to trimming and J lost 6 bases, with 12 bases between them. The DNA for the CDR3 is TGTGCTAGTGGTTTGGGACAGGCGGAATCTGAAGCTTTCTTT. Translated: CASGLGQAESEAFF.